These 19 T cell receptor beta chains originate from one sample sequenced in a study of T cell responses to AZD1222 COVID-19 vaccine. The table came from immunoSEQ multiplex PCR; TCRdb's copy has only in-frame clones and leaves some out. The profile covers some 170,000 clones, with just over 90% appearing a single time and under 1.2% taken by the ten largest. The specimen comprised peripheral blood, sampled 28 days after the second AZD1222 dose. Every receptor here comes from an adult who received the AZD1222 COVID-19 vaccine.

The CDR3 protein is CASSAKTQGDTGELFF. The DNA of the CDR3 is TGTGCCAGCAGCGCGAAAACCCAGGGGGACACCGGGGAGCTGTTTTTT. This sequence joins TRBV5-4 and TRBJ2-2, with TRBD1 matching 7 bases. The CDR3 has 16 amino acids. Per germline, CDR1 SGHNT and CDR2 YYREEE (reference sequence). Trimming cost V 4 bases and J 3 bases; bases outside gene matches: 9.

This chain joins TRBV30 and TRBJ1-2; D might be TRBD1 (6 bases). This CDR3 is 15 amino acids long. Germline assignment: CDR1 GTSNPN and CDR2 SVGIG (reference sequence). The V gene lost 0 bases and the J gene lost 6 bases, with 17 bases spanning the gap. The chain's CDR3 is CAWSVSGLGGNGYTF. The CDR3 nucleotides read TGTGCCTGGAGTGTATCGGGTTTAGGGGGGAATGGCTACACCTTC.

V gene TRBV5-8 combines with J gene TRBJ2-2, with D tentatively TRBD1 (5 bases). CDR1 SGHTS and CDR2 YDEGEE come from the germline V gene. This CDR3 region has 14 residues. V was cut by 4 bases and J by 3 bases, with 10 bases left in between. CDR3 sequence: CASSARQYTGELFF. CDR3 DNA: TGTGCCAGCAGCGCCCGACAGTACACCGGGGAGCTGTTTTTT.

The rearrangement links TRBV5-1 to TRBJ1-3; 10 positions match TRBD1. Germline assignment: CDR1 SGHRS and CDR2 YFSETQ. Unmatched junction bases numbered 1, after V lost 2 bases and J lost 8 bases. CDR3 length equals 13 residues. CDR3 coding DNA: TGCGCCAGCAGCTTCGACAGGGGGCACACCATATATTTT. Translated, it gives CASSFDRGHTIYF.

This clone showed up just once. J is TRBJ2-3 and V is TRBV28; TRBD1 matches 7 bases. Trimming cost V 2 bases and J 6 bases; bases outside gene matches: 8. Germline V CDR1 and CDR2: MDHEN, SYDVKM. This CDR3 spans 15 amino acids. CDR3 nucleotide sequence: TGTGCCAGCAGTTTAATCAGGGGGTCATCTGATACGCAGTATTTT. Protein product: CASSLIRGSSDTQYF.

Notes on this clone: The germline gene is not matched at one end of the junction; a read error may be the cause. The chain links TRBV5-1 to TRBJ2-1; TRBD2 is a possible D gene (6 bases). The CDR3 sequence is 14 residues long. Germline V gene lookup returns CDR1 SGHRS and CDR2 YFSETQ. The CDR3 region has the DNA TGCGCCAGCAGCTTGACTAGCTCCCACAATGAGCAGTTCTTC. Residues: CASSLTSSHNEQFF. The full variable domain, with the rest looked up from reference TRBV5-1 and TRBJ2-1, is KAGVTQTPRYLIKTRGQQVTLSCSPISGHRSVSWYQQTPGQGLQFLFEYFSETQRNKGNFPGRFSGRQFSNSRSEMNVSTLELGDSALYLCASSLTSSHNEQFFGPGTRLTVL.

This clone was counted a few times. The CDR3 region is CASSLHFPYSYEQYF. The CDR3 DNA reads TGCGCCAGCAGCTTGCATTTTCCCTACTCCTACGAGCAGTACTTC. V gene TRBV5-1 combines with J gene TRBJ2-7; D gene ambiguous. V was cut by 1 base and J by 0 bases, with 11 bases left in between. Germline V gene sequence: CDR1 SGHRS, CDR2 YFSETQ. This CDR3 comprises 15 residues.

This clone came up once. This chain joins TRBV5-1 and TRBJ2-7; D remains ambiguous. This CDR3 is 15 amino acids long. Trimming shortened V by 4 bases and J by 6 bases, and 20 bases separated the two germline ends. In germline, CDR1 is SGHRS, CDR2 YFSETQ. CDR3 in DNA: TGCGCCAGCAGCCCCCTGGCGAACAGCCCGGGCGAGCAGTACTTC. Translation gives CASSPLANSPGEQYF.

V usage is TRBV6-5 and J usage is TRBJ1-1; D is unresolved. CDR1 is MNHEY and CDR2 is SVGAGI in the germline V gene. Trimming pared 7 bases from V and 3 bases from J, leaving 9 bases between. The CDR3 totals 12 residues. The CDR3 bases are TGTGCCAGCAATCGGGGAGACACTGAAGCTTTCTTT. Translated, it gives CASNRGDTEAFF.

V usage is TRBV29-1 and J usage is TRBJ1-3; possibly TRBD1 for D (5 bases). This CDR3 has 14 amino acids. Germline V gene data show CDR1 as SQVTM and CDR2 as ANQGSEA. Trimming removed 4 bases from V and 1 base from J, with 11 bases in between. The CDR3, as DNA: TGCAGCGTTGTAGGGGAATTTTCTGGAAACACCATATATTTT. Protein: CSVVGEFSGNTIYF.

The chain has TRBV4-1 and TRBJ2-3, with 8 bases matching TRBD2. Germline-derived CDR1 and CDR2 are MGHRA and YSYEKL. V trimming: 2 bases; J trimming: 9 bases; junction bases outside the gene matches: 1. The CDR3 is 12 residues long. The CDR3 bases are TGCGCCAGCAGCCAATCGGGAGGGACGCAGTATTTT. Its protein product is CASSQSGGTQYF.

The rearrangement links TRBV7-2 to TRBJ2-3; D perhaps matches TRBD2 (6 bases). Trimming cost V 0 bases and J 5 bases, with 9 bases left between them. From germline, CDR1 is SGHTA and CDR2 FQGNSA. CDR3 length: 14 residues. In DNA form, the CDR3 reads TGTGCCAGCAGCTTAGCCGCGGGGCGAGATACGCAGTATTTT. Residues: CASSLAAGRDTQYF.

The chain links TRBV19 to TRBJ2-1; 9 nucleotides agree with TRBD2. CDR3 size: 15 residues. V was clipped by 5 bases and J by 2 bases; unmatched bases: 4. CDR1 and CDR2 (germline): LNHDA, SQIVND (reference sequence). In DNA, the CDR3 is TGTGCCAGTAGTTGGCGGGGGGGCCCCTACAATGAGCAGTTCTTC. This gives the protein CASSWRGGPYNEQFF.

The J gene is TRBJ1-1, the V gene TRBV5-1; weak D call: TRBD1 (5 bases). V lost 1 base and J lost 4, with 14 bases in between. The CDR3 length is 15 residues. Germline CDR1 SGHRS, CDR2 YFSETQ. For the CDR3, the DNA is TGCGCCAGCAGCTTGTATTTAGGGGTGGGCACTGAAGCTTTCTTT. This encodes CASSLYLGVGTEAFF.

V is TRBV7-9 and J is TRBJ1-4; 7 bases are a match to TRBD1. The CDR3 runs 15 residues. Germline values: CDR1 SEHNR, CDR2 FQNEAQ (reference sequence). J lost 5 bases, V lost 1 base, and 4 bases had no gene match. CDR3 protein: CASSLGAGGNEKLFF. CDR3 coding DNA: TGTGCCAGCAGCTTAGGTGCAGGGGGGAATGAAAAACTGTTTTTT.

V gene TRBV19 combines with J gene TRBJ1-2; no clear D. Germline V gene sequence: CDR1 LNHDA, CDR2 SQIVND (reference sequence). V lost 3 bases to trimming and J lost 4 bases, with 15 bases between them. This CDR3 has 15 residues. CDR3 amino acids: CASSMAQELFYGYTF. In DNA form, the CDR3 reads TGTGCCAGTAGTATGGCCCAGGAGCTGTTCTATGGCTACACCTTC.

The chain employs TRBV6-5 and TRBJ2-2; 8 bases fit TRBD1. CDR1 is MNHEY, CDR2 SVGAGI, per germline. Trimming took 4 bases from V and 4 from J; bases not matched to a gene: 5. There are 15 residues in the CDR3. The CDR3 protein is CASSSRDRPTGELFF. In DNA, the CDR3 is TGTGCCAGCAGTTCTCGGGACAGGCCCACCGGGGAGCTGTTTTTT.

This sequence joins TRBV2 and TRBJ1-3; no clear D. Trimming stripped 1 base from V and 3 bases from J, with 1 base between. This CDR3 has 12 amino acids. CDR1 SNHLY and CDR2 FYNNEI come from the germline V gene. The CDR3: CASSEDGNTIYF. The CDR3 DNA reads TGTGCCAGCAGTGAAGATGGAAACACCATATATTTT.

DNA for the CDR3: TGTTCCTTCGGGGGGACAGGGTCCTTTCCCCATTCACCCCTCCACTTT. Translated, it gives CSFGGTGSFPHSPLHF. V and J are TRBV9 and TRBJ1-6; 9 positions agree with TRBD1. CDR3 length: 16 amino acids. Germline V lookup: CDR1 SGDLS, CDR2 YYNGEE.